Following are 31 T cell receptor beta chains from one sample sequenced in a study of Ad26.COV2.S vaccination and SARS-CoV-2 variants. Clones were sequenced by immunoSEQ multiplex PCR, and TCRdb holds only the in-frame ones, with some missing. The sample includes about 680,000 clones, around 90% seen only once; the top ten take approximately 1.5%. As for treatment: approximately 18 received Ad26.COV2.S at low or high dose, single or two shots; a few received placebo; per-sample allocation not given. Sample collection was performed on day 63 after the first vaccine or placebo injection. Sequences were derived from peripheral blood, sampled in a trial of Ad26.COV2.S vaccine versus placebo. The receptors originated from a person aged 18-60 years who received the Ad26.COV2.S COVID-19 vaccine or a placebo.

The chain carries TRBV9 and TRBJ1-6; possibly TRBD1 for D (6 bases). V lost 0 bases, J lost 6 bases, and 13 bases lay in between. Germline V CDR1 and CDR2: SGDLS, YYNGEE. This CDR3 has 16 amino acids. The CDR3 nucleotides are TGTGCCAGCAGCGTAGAGGGGGGGGCGGGTAATTCACCCCTCCACTTT. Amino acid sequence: CASSVEGGAGNSPLHF.

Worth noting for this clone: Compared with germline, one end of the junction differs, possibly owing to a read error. The CDR3 is CASSLETVSWIF. The CDR3 DNA reads TGTGCCAGCAGCTTAGAGACAGTCTCGTGGATCTTT. The gene calls are TRBV7-9 and TRBJ1-1; the D gene is possibly TRBD1 (5 bases). CDR3 size: 12 residues. The germline V gene encodes CDR1 SEHNR and CDR2 FQNEAQ (reference sequence).

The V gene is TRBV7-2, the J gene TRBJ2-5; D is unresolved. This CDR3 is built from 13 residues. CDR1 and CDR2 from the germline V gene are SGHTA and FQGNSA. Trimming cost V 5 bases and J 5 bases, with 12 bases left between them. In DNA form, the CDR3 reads TGTGCCAGCAGCCAGACTGCGGAGGAGACCCAGTACTTC. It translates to CASSQTAEETQYF.

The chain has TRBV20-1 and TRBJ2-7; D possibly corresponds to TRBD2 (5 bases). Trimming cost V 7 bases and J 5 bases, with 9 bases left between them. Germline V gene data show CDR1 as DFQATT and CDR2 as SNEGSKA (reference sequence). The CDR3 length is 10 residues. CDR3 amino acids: CSVSGNEQYF. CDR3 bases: TGCAGTGTTTCGGGGAACGAGCAGTACTTC.

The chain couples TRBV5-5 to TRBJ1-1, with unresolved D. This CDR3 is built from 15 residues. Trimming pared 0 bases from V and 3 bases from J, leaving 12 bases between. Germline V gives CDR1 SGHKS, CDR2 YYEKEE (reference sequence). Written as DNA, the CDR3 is TGTGCCAGCAGCTTGGCCTGGGGTTACGACACTGAAGCTTTCTTT. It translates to CASSLAWGYDTEAFF.

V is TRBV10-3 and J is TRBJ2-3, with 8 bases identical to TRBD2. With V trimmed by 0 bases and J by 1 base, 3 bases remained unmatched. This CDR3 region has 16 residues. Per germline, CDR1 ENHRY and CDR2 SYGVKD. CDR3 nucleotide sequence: TGTGCCATCAGTGAGTCGGCGGGGGGAGGCACAGATACGCAGTATTTT. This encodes CAISESAGGGTDTQYF.

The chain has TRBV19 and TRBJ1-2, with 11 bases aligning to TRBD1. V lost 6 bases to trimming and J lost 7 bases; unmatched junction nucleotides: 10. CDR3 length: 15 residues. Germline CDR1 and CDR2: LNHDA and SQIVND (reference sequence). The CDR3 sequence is CASRLGQGATSGYTF. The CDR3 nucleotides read TGTGCCAGTAGACTCGGACAGGGGGCCACAAGTGGCTACACCTTC.

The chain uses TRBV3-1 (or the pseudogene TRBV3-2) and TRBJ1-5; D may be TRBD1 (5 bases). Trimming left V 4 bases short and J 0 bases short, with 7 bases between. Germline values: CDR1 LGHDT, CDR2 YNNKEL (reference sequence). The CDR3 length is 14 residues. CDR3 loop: CASSPDTSNQPQHF. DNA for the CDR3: TGTGCCAGCAGCCCGGACACTAGCAATCAGCCCCAGCATTTT.

CDR3 loop: CASSLGAGTRNEKLFF. The CDR3, as DNA: TGTGCCAGCAGCTTAGGGGCGGGTACACGGAATGAAAAACTGTTTTTT. This chain joins TRBV7-2 and TRBJ1-4, with D unresolved. V was pared by 1 base and J by 5 bases, with 14 bases between. Germline V gene lookup returns CDR1 SGHTA and CDR2 FQGNSA. This CDR3 spans 16 amino acids.

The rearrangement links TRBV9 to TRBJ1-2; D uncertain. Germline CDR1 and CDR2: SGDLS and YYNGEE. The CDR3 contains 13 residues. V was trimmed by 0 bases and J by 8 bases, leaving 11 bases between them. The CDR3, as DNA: TGTGCCAGCAGCGTAGCTGGGTTGGAAGGCTACACCTTC. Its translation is CASSVAGLEGYTF.

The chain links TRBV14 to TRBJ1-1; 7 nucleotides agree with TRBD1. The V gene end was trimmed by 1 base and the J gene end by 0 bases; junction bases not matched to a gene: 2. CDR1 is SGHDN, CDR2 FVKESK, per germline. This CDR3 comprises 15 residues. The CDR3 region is CASSQAGGMNTEAFF. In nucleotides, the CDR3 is TGTGCCAGCAGCCAAGCAGGGGGAATGAACACTGAAGCTTTCTTT.

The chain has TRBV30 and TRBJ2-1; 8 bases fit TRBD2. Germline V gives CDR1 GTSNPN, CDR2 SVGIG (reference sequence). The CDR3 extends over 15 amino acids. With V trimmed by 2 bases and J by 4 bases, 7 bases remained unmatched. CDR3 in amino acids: CAWSPTSGVYNEQFF. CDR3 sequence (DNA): TGTGCCTGGAGTCCCACTAGCGGAGTATACAATGAGCAGTTCTTC.

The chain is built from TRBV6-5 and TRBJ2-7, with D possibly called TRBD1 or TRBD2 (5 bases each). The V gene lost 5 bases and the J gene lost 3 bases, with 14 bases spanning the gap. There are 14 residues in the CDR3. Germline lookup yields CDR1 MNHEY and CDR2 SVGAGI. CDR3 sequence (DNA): TGTGCCAGCAGTCGGGACGGGAAATACTACGAGCAGTACTTC. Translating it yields CASSRDGKYYEQYF.

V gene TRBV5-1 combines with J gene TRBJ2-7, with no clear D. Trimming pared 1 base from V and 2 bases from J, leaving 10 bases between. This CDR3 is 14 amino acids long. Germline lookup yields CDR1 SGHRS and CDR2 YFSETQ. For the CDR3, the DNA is TGCGCCAGCAGCTTGAGAGACGGTCCCTACGAGCAGTACTTC. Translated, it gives CASSLRDGPYEQYF.

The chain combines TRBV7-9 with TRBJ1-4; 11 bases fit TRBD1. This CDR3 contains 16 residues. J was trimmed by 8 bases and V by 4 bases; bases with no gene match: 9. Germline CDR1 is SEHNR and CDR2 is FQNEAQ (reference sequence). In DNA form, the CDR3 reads TGTGCCAGCAGCTGGGACCGGACAGGGGGCCGCGAAAAACTGTTTTTT. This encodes CASSWDRTGGREKLFF.

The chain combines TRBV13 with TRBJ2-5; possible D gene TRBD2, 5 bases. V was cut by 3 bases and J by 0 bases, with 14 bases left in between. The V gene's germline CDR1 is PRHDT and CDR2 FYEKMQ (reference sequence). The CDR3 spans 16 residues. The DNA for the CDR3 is TGTGCCAGCAGCTTCCGGAGTAGCGAATACCAAGAGACCCAGTACTTC. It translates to CASSFRSSEYQETQYF. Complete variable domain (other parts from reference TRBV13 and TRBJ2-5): AAGVIQSPRHLIKEKRETATLKCYPIPRHDTVYWYQQGPGQDPQFLISFYEKMQSDKGSIPDRFSAQQFSDYHSELNMSSLELGDSALYFCASSFRSSEYQETQYFGPGTRLLVL.

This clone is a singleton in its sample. CDR3: CASSQAVGGIRGKDTEAFF. The CDR3 region has the DNA TGCGCCAGCAGCCAAGCCGTTGGGGGTATTAGAGGGAAGGACACTGAAGCTTTCTTT. This chain connects TRBV4-3 to TRBJ1-1, with a possible D match to TRBD1 (5 bases). Trimming pared 1 base from V and 3 bases from J, leaving 24 bases between. CDR1 and CDR2 from the germline V gene are LGHNA and YSLEER. This CDR3 region has 19 residues.

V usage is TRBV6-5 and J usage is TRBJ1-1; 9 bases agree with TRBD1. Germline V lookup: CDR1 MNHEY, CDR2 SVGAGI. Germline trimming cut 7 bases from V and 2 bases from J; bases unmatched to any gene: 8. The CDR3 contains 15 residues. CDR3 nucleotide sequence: TGTGCCAGCACAAACAACAGGGGGCGAAACACTGAAGCTTTCTTT. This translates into CASTNNRGRNTEAFF.

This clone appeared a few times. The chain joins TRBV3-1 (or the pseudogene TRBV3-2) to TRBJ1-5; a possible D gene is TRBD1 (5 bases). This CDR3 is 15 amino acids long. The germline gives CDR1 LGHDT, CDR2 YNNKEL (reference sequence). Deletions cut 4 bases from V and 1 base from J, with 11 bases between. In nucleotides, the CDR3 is TGTGCCAGCAGCCTGTCAGGGTTGAGCAATCAGCCCCAGCATTTT. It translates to CASSLSGLSNQPQHF.

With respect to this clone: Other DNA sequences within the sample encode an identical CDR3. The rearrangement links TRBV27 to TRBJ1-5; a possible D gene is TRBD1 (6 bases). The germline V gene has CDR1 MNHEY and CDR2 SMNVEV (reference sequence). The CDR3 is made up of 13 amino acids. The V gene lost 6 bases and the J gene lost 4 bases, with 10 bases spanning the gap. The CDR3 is CASRSDRNQPQHF. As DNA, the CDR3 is TGTGCCAGCAGATCGGACAGAAATCAGCCCCAGCATTTT.

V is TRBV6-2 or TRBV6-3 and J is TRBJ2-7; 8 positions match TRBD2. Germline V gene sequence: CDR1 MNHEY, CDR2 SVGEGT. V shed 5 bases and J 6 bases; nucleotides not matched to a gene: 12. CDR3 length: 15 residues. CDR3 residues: CASSPRSGGAGEQYF. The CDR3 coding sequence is TGTGCCAGCAGTCCCAGATCCGGGGGGGCCGGCGAGCAGTACTTC.

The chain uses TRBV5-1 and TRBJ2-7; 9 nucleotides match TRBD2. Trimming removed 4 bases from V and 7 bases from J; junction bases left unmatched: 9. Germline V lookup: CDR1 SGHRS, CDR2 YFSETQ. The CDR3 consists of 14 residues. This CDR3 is CASSLGGLALEQYF. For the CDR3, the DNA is TGCGCCAGCAGCCTTGGGGGACTAGCTCTAGAGCAGTACTTC.

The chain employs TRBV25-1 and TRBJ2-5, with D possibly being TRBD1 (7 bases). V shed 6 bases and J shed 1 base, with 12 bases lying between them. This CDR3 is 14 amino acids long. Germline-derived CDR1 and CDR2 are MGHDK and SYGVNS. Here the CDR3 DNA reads TGTGCCAGCAGCCAGGGGGGCTCCCAAGAGACCCAGTACTTC. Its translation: CASSQGGSQETQYF.

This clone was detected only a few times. CDR3 DNA sequence: TGTGCCAGTAGTATAGGACGGGGCCCTTACCAGCCCCAGCATTTT. Translating gives CASSIGRGPYQPQHF. The V gene is TRBV19, the J gene TRBJ1-5; D is possibly TRBD1 (5 bases). Germline assignment: CDR1 LNHDA and CDR2 SQIVND (reference sequence). Trimming stripped 1 base from V and 7 bases from J, with 14 bases between. CDR3 size: 15 residues.

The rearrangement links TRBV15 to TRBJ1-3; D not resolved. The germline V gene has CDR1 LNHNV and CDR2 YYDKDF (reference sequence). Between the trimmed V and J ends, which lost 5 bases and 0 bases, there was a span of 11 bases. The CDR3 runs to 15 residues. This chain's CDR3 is CATSDFTGSGNTIYF. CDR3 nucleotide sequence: TGTGCCACCAGCGACTTTACGGGCTCTGGAAACACCATATATTTT. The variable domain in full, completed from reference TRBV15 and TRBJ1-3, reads DAMVIQNPRYQVTQFGKPVTLSCSQTLNHNVMYWYQQKSSQAPKLLFHYYDKDFNNEADTPDNFQSRRPNTSFCFLDIRSPGLGDTAMYLCATSDFTGSGNTIYFGEGSWLTVV.

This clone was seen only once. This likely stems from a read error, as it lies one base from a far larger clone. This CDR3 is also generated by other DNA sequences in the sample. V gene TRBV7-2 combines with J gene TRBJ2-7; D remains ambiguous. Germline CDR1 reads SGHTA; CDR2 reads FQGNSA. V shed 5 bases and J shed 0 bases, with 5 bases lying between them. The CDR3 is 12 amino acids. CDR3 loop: CASSLSSYEQYF. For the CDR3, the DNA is TGTGCCAGCAGCCTTAGCTCCTACGAGCAGTACTTC. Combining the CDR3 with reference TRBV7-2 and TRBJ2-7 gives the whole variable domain GAGVSQSPSNKVTEKGKDVELRCDPISGHTALYWYRQSLGQGLEFLIYFQGNSAPDKSGLPSDRFSAERTGGSVSTLTIQRTQQEDSAVYLCASSLSSYEQYFGPGTRLTVT.

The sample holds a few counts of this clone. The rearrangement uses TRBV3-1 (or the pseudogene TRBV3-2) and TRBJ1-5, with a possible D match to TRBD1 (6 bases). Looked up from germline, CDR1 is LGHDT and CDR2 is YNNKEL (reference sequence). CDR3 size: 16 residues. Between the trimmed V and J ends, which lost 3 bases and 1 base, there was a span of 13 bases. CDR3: CASSQGAPVSNQPQHF. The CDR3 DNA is TGTGCCAGCAGCCAGGGGGCTCCCGTCAGCAATCAGCCCCAGCATTTT.

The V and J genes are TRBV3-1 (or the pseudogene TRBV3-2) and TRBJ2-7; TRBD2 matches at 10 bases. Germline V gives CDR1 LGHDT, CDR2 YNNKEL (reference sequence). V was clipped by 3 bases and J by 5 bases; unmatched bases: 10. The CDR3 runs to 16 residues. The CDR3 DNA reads TGTGCCAGCAGCCATTCCGTTAGCGGGAGGTTCAACGAGCAGTACTTC. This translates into CASSHSVSGRFNEQYF.

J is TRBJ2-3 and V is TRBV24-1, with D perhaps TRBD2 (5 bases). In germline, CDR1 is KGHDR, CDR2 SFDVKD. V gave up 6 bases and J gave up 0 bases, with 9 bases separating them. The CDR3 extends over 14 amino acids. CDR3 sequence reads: CATSRSGSTDTQYF. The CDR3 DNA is TGTGCCACCAGTCGGAGCGGTAGCACAGATACGCAGTATTTT.

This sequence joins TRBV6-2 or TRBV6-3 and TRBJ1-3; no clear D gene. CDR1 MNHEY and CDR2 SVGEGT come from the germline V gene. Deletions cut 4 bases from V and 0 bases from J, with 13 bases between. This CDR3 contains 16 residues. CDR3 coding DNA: TGTGCCAGCAGTTCTCCTTTGGGATTCTCTGGAAACACCATATATTTT. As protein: CASSSPLGFSGNTIYF.

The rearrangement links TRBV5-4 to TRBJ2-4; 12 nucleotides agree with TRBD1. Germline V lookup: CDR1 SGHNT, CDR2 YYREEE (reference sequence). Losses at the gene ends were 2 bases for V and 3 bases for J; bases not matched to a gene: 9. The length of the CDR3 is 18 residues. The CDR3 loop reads CASSLGTGGLDGKNIQYF. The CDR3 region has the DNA TGTGCCAGCAGCTTAGGGACAGGGGGCTTGGACGGCAAAAACATTCAGTACTTC.